This T cell receptor beta chain appears in the sequencing data of a study of T cell responses to AZD1222 COVID-19 vaccine. Study-wide results and limits: Per reports, nearly half of all spike-specific TCRs target regions that are unmutated in variants. Distributed over spike, vaccine-associated CD4 TCRs predominated at 160-218 and 743-854.

Generated by immunoSEQ multiplex PCR, the TCRdb table keeps only in-frame clones and is missing some. The sample includes 250,000 to 300,000 clones, 90% to 95% of them seen just once. With 5 bases clipped from V and 4 bases from J, the junction kept 5 bases outside the gene matches. This CDR3 is 14 amino acids long. The germline V gene has CDR1 SGHTA and CDR2 FQGNSA. As to this clone: Its cognate antigen is unknown.

The sample consisted of peripheral blood, taken 28 days after the second AZD1222 dose. The rearrangement uses TRBV7-2 and TRBJ1-3; 7 bases align to TRBD1. The sequence came from an adult who received the AZD1222 COVID-19 vaccine. The CDR3 here is CASSTRQGGNTIYF. The CDR3 DNA follows: TGTGCCAGCAGCACCCGACAGGGAGGAAACACCATATATTTT.